This TCR beta chain was obtained from a study of blood T cell repertoires in COVID-19. Overall study: COVID-19 samples from acute and convalescent phases originated in the United States, Italy and Spain. Nucleic acid was either cDNA or gDNA, and it came from T cells, B-cell-depleted T cells, or PBMCs.

The repertoire was sequenced with immunoSEQ multiplex PCR; TCRdb's copy has only in-frame clones and lacks some. The table includes roughly 200,000 clones, about 80% detected once. Participants were aged about 18 to 90 years, lived in under 30 US areas, and enrolled virtually. Cohorts were based on clinical histories the participants reported. The sequence came from a woman aged 55 to 70 with acute COVID-19. The sample taken for sequencing was PBMCs or T cells enriched from blood (not recorded which).

CDR3 DNA sequence: TGTGCCAGCAGCTTAGGAGTTAGCGGGCTGTACAATGAGCAGTTCTTC. This translates into CASSLGVSGLYNEQFF. V usage is TRBV7-2 and J usage is TRBJ2-1; 7 nucleotides match TRBD2. Trimming took 1 base from V and 4 from J; bases not matched to a gene: 7. Germline V lookup: CDR1 SGHTA, CDR2 FQGNSA. CDR3 length equals 16 residues. Full variable domain (rest looked up from reference TRBV7-2 and TRBJ2-1): GAGVSQSPSNKVTEKGKDVELRCDPISGHTALYWYRQSLGQGLEFLIYFQGNSAPDKSGLPSDRFSAERTGGSVSTLTIQRTQQEDSAVYLCASSLGVSGLYNEQFFGPGTRLTVL.